A single sample is the source of the 19 T cell receptor beta chains below, sequenced in a study of blood T cell repertoires in COVID-19. TCRdb keeps only in-frame clones here, not all; method: immunoSEQ multiplex PCR. The sample consists of approximately 490,000 clones, approximately 86% of them appearing once. What was sequenced was PBMCs or T cells enriched from blood (not recorded which). The receptor set was obtained from a woman aged 55-75 years who had recovered from COVID-19.

This sequence joins TRBV6-5 and TRBJ1-1; D perhaps matches TRBD1 (5 bases). V was shortened by 8 bases and J by 4 bases, with 17 bases between the two germline ends. Per the germline V gene, CDR1 is MNHEY and CDR2 is SVGAGI. This CDR3 contains 14 residues. CDR3 bases: TGTGCCAGCGTGACGGGGGACGGGGTCACTGAAGCTTTCTTT. It encodes CASVTGDGVTEAFF.

The gene calls are TRBV29-1 and TRBJ2-3, with TRBD2 identical over 7 bases. The junction had 7 bases not matched to a gene; V was cut back by 3 bases and J by 4 bases. The CDR3 sequence is 14 residues long. Per the germline V gene, CDR1 is SQVTM and CDR2 is ANQGSEA. CDR3 in amino acids: CSVEGGKGADTQYF. As DNA, the CDR3 is TGCAGCGTTGAGGGAGGGAAGGGAGCAGATACGCAGTATTTT.

J is TRBJ1-5 and V is TRBV28; 10 nucleotides align to TRBD1. The CDR3 runs to 16 residues. Germline trimming cut 5 bases from V and 3 bases from J; bases unmatched to any gene: 7. Germline CDR1 reads MDHEN; CDR2 reads SYDVKM. In DNA, the CDR3 is TGTGCCAGCAGTCTTCGACAGGGGGCGTTCAATCAGCCCCAGCATTTT. Translated, it gives CASSLRQGAFNQPQHF.

The chain uses TRBV24-1 and TRBJ2-6, with a tentative D call TRBD1 (5 bases). Germline V gives CDR1 KGHDR, CDR2 SFDVKD. This CDR3 region has 20 residues. V was trimmed by 4 bases and J by 1 base, leaving 22 bases between them. As DNA, the CDR3 is TGTGCCACCAGTGACCCCGCCTGGACATCCGATTCTTCTGGGGCCAACGTCCTGACTTTC. Translating it yields CATSDPAWTSDSSGANVLTF.

The gene calls are TRBV19 and TRBJ1-5, with D tentatively TRBD1 (5 bases). CDR1 and CDR2 (germline): LNHDA, SQIVND (reference sequence). The CDR3 contains 15 residues. V was cut by 9 bases and J by 5 bases, with 20 bases left in between. DNA for the CDR3: TGTGCCAGCATGGACATTGTGGGGTGGGATCAGCCCCAGCATTTT. Translated: CASMDIVGWDQPQHF.

V gene TRBV5-1 combines with J gene TRBJ2-3; 10 positions match TRBD2. The CDR3 has 16 residues. Germline trimming cut 4 bases from V and 5 bases from J; bases unmatched to any gene: 10. The V gene's germline CDR1 is SGHRS and CDR2 YFSETQ. The CDR3 protein is CASSPGTSVFLDTQYF. The DNA for the CDR3 is TGCGCCAGCAGCCCCGGGACTAGCGTTTTTCTAGATACGCAGTATTTT.

The J gene is TRBJ2-1, the V gene TRBV24-1; D is possibly TRBD2 (6 bases). CDR1 and CDR2 (germline): KGHDR, SFDVKD. Trimming pared 5 bases from V and 6 bases from J, leaving 19 bases between. This CDR3 is built from 16 residues. The CDR3 spells CATSAGVGTASNEQFF. CDR3 nucleotide sequence: TGTGCCACCAGTGCTGGGGTGGGGACTGCGAGCAATGAGCAGTTCTTC.

V gene TRBV28 combines with J gene TRBJ1-6; the match to TRBD1 covers 8 bases. Germline V gene sequence: CDR1 MDHEN, CDR2 SYDVKM. Trimming took 7 bases from V and 9 from J; bases not matched to a gene: 8. The CDR3 extends over 14 amino acids. The CDR3 protein is CASITGDRSSPLHF. The CDR3 nucleotides are TGTGCCAGCATCACGGGGGACAGGAGTTCACCCCTCCACTTT.

The chain uses TRBV9 and TRBJ2-2; 12 bases align to TRBD1. The CDR3 extends over 13 amino acids. J lost 6 bases, V lost 9 bases, and 3 bases had no gene match. Germline V lookup: CDR1 SGDLS, CDR2 YYNGEE. In DNA, the CDR3 is TGTGCCACCGGGACAGGGGGCCCCGGGGAGCTGTTTTTT. Its translation: CATGTGGPGELFF.

CDR3 sequence reads: CASSPTGNEKQYF. In nucleotides, the CDR3 is TGCGCCAGCAGCCCGACAGGGAACGAAAAGCAGTACTTC. This rearrangement joins TRBV5-1 to TRBJ2-7; 7 positions agree with TRBD1. The CDR3 runs 13 residues. After removal of 4 bases from V and 8 bases from J, the junction contained 9 bases not matched to a gene. Germline values: CDR1 SGHRS, CDR2 YFSETQ.

DNA for the CDR3: TGCGCCAGCAATGACGGAGCAGCCTACAATGAGCAGTTCTTC. Translation gives CASNDGAAYNEQFF. V gene TRBV5-1 combines with J gene TRBJ2-1; no clear D gene. Germline V gene sequence: CDR1 SGHRS, CDR2 YFSETQ. V lost 6 bases to trimming and J lost 2 bases, with 12 bases between them. This CDR3 has 14 residues. The full variable domain, with the rest looked up from reference TRBV5-1 and TRBJ2-1, is KAGVTQTPRYLIKTRGQQVTLSCSPISGHRSVSWYQQTPGQGLQFLFEYFSETQRNKGNFPGRFSGRQFSNSRSEMNVSTLELGDSALYLCASNDGAAYNEQFFGPGTRLTVL.

This clone was picked up a small number of times. The rearrangement uses TRBV9 and TRBJ2-2, with TRBD1 matching over 9 bases. The CDR3 runs to 15 residues. V lost 3 bases, J lost 1 base, and 1 base stayed unmatched. Germline loops: CDR1 SGDLS, CDR2 YYNGEE. For the CDR3, the DNA is TGTGCCAGCAGCGGGGGACAGGGGAACACCGGGGAGCTGTTTTTT. Residues: CASSGGQGNTGELFF.

The V call is TRBV3-1 (or the pseudogene TRBV3-2), the J call TRBJ2-5; 8 bases agree with TRBD2. This CDR3 has 14 residues. Germline CDR1 is LGHDT and CDR2 is YNNKEL (reference sequence). V dropped 5 bases and J dropped 5; count of bases not matched to a gene: 7. Here the CDR3 DNA reads TGTGCCAGCAGCTCTCGGGGGGGCTCGGAGACCCAGTACTTC. Protein product: CASSSRGGSETQYF.

The rearrangement joins TRBV7-2 to TRBJ2-7, with TRBD1 identical over 9 bases. This CDR3 region has 14 residues. Looked up from germline, CDR1 is SGHTA and CDR2 is FQGNSA. V gave up 3 bases and J gave up 3 bases; unmatched junction bases: 3. Written as DNA, the CDR3 is TGTGCCAGCAGCTTCACGACAGGGGGCTACGAGCAGTACTTC. It codes for CASSFTTGGYEQYF.

The rearrangement links TRBV5-1 to TRBJ1-4, with 10 nucleotides matching TRBD1. Germline CDR1 is SGHRS and CDR2 is YFSETQ. This CDR3 has 16 amino acids. V lost 7 bases to trimming and J lost 4 bases; unmatched junction nucleotides: 10. The CDR3 spells CASSDRGDVNNEKLFF. The DNA for the CDR3 is TGCGCCAGCTCGGACAGGGGGGATGTGAATAATGAAAAACTGTTTTTT.

The CDR3 is CASSQVGHEQYF. The CDR3 nucleotides are TGCGCCAGCAGCCAAGTTGGCCACGAGCAGTACTTC. This sequence joins TRBV4-1 and TRBJ2-7; D not certain. This CDR3 contains 12 residues. Germline V lookup: CDR1 MGHRA, CDR2 YSYEKL. Trimming took off 1 base at V and 5 bases at J, with 6 bases between the two ends.

The chain couples TRBV19 to TRBJ1-1, with 9 bases matching TRBD1. The CDR3 has 15 amino acids. Germline values: CDR1 LNHDA, CDR2 SQIVND (reference sequence). V lost 5 bases to trimming and J lost 4 bases; unmatched junction nucleotides: 8. CDR3 DNA: TGTGCCAGTAGTGCCCTGACAGGGGGTTCCACTGAAGCTTTCTTT. It is translated as CASSALTGGSTEAFF.

In its sample, this clone was seen once. The J gene is TRBJ1-2, the V gene TRBV2, with D unclear. Germline V CDR1 and CDR2: SNHLY, FYNNEI. The germline V and J ends were trimmed by 5 bases and 2 bases, with 6 bases remaining between them. The CDR3 has 12 residues. The chain's CDR3 is CASSYRNYGYTF. The CDR3 DNA reads as TGTGCCAGCAGTTATAGAAACTATGGCTACACCTTC.

The chain uses TRBV19 and TRBJ2-7, with no clear D. The length of the CDR3 is 16 residues. Per the germline V gene, CDR1 is LNHDA and CDR2 is SQIVND (reference sequence). Trimming took off 1 base at V and 2 bases at J, with 15 bases between the two ends. CDR3 sequence reads: CASSIVPSRYTYEQYF. The CDR3 bases are TGTGCCAGTAGTATAGTCCCTTCGAGGTATACCTACGAGCAGTACTTC. Using reference TRBV19 and TRBJ2-7 for the parts outside the CDR3, the full variable domain is DGGITQSPKYLFRKEGQNVTLSCEQNLNHDAMYWYRQDPGQGLRLIYYSQIVNDFQKGDIAEGYSVSREKKESFPLTVTSAQKNPTAFYLCASSIVPSRYTYEQYFGPGTRLTVT.